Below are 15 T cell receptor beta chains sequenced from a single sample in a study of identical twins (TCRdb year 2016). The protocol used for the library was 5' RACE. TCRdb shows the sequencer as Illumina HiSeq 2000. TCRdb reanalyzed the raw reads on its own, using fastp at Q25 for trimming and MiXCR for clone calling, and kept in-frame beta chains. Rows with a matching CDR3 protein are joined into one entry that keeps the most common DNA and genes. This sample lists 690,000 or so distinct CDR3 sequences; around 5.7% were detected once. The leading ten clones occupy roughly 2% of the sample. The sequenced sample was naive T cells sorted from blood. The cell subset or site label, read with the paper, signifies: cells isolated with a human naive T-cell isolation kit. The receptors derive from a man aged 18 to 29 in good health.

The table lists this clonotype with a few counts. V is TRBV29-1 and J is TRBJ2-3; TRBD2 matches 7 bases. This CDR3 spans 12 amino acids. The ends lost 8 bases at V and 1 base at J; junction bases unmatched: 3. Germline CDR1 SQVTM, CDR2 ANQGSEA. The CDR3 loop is CSTRGGTDTQYF. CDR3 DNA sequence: TGCAGCACACGGGGGGGCACAGATACGCAGTATTTT.

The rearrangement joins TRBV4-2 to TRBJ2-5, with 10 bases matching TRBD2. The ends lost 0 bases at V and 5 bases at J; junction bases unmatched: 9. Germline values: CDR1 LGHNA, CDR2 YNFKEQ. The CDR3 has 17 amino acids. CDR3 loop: CASSQEPSGSGGETQYF. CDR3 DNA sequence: TGTGCCAGCAGCCAAGAACCTAGCGGGAGTGGTGGTGAGACCCAGTACTTC.

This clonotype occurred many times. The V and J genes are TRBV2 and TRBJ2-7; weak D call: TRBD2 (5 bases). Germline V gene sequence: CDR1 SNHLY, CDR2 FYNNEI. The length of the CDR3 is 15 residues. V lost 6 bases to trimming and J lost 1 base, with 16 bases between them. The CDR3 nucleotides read TGTGCCAGCAGCCAGACCCGTACGGGGTCCTACGAGCAGTACGTC. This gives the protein CASSQTRTGSYEQYV.

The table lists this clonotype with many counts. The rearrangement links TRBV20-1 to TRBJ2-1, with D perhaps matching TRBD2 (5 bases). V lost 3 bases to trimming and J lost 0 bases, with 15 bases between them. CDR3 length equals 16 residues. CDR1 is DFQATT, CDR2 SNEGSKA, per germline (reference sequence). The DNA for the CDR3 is TGCAGTGCTAGTGGTCTAGCCCAAAGCTCCTACAATGAGCAGTTCTTC. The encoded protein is CSASGLAQSSYNEQFF.

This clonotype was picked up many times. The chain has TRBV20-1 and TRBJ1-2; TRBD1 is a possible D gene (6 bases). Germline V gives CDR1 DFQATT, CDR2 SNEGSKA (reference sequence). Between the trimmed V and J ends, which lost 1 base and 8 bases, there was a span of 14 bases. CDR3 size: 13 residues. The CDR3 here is CSARAGGAGGYTF. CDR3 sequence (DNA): TGCAGTGCTAGAGCTGGGGGGGCTGGGGGCTACACCTTC.

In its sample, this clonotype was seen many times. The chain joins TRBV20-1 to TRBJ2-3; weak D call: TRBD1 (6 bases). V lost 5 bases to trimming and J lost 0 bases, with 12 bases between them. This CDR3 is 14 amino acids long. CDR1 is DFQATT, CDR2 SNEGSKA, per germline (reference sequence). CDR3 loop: CSAPDSPSTDTQYF. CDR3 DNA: TGCAGTGCTCCGGACAGCCCTAGCACAGATACGCAGTATTTT.

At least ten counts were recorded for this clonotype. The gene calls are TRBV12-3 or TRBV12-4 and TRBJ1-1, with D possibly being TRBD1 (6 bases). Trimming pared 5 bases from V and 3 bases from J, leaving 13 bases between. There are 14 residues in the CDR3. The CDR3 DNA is TGTGCCAGCAGTCGGGGGTGGGGGCACACTGAAGCTTTCTTT. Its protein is CASSRGWGHTEAFF.

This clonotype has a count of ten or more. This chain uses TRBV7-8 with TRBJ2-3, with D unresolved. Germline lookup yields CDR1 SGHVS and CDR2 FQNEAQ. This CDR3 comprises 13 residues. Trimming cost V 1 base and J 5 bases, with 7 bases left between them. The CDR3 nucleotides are TGTGCCAGCAGCTTAGAGGCGCGAGATACGCAGTATTTT. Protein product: CASSLEARDTQYF.

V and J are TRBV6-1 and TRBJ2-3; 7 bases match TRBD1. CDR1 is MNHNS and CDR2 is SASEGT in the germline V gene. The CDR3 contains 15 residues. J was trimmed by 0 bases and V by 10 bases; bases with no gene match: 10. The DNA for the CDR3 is TGTGCCACCGAAAACCGGACAGGCAGCACAGATACGCAGTATTTT. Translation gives CATENRTGSTDTQYF.

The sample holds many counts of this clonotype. The CDR3 sequence: CSAREGHNEQFF. In nucleotides, the CDR3 is TGCAGTGCGAGGGAGGGACACAATGAGCAGTTCTTC. The J gene is TRBJ2-1, the V gene TRBV20-1; 7 nucleotides line up with TRBD2. This CDR3 comprises 12 residues. Germline CDR1 reads DFQATT; CDR2 reads SNEGSKA (reference sequence). V trimming: 6 bases; J trimming: 5 bases; junction bases outside the gene matches: 4.

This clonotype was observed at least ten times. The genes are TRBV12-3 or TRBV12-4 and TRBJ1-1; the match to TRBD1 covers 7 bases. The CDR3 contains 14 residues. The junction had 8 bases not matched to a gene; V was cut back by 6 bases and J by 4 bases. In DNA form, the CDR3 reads TGTGCCAGCAGGATGACAGGGCGGGGCACTGAAGCTTTCTTT. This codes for CASRMTGRGTEAFF.

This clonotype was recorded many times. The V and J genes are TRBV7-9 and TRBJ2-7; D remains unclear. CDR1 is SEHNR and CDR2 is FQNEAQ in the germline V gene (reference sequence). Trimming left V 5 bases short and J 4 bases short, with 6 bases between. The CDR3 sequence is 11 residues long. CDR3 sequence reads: CASSAQYEQYV. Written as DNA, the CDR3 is TGTGCCAGCAGCGCCCAATACGAGCAGTACGTC.

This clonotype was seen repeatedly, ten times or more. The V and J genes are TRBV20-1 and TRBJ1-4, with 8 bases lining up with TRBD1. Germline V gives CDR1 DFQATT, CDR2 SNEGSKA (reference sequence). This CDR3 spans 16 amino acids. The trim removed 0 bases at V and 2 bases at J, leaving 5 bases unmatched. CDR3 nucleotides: TGCAGTGCTAGAGAAGCCAGGGGGCTCACTAATGAAAAACTGTTTTTT. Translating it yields CSAREARGLTNEKLFF.

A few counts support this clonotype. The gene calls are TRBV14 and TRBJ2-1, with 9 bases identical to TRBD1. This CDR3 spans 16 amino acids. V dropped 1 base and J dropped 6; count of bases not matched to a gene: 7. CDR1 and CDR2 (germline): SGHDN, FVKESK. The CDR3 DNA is TGTGCCAGCAGCCAAGTGGGGGGACAGGGAGGCAATGAGCAGTTCTTC. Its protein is CASSQVGGQGGNEQFF.

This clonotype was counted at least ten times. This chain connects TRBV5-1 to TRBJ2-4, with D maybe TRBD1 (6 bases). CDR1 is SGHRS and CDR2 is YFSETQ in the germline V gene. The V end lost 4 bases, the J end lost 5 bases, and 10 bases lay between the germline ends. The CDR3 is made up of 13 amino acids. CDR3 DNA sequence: TGCGCCAGCAGCGGGACAAGAGAAAACATTCAGTACTTC. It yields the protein CASSGTRENIQYF.